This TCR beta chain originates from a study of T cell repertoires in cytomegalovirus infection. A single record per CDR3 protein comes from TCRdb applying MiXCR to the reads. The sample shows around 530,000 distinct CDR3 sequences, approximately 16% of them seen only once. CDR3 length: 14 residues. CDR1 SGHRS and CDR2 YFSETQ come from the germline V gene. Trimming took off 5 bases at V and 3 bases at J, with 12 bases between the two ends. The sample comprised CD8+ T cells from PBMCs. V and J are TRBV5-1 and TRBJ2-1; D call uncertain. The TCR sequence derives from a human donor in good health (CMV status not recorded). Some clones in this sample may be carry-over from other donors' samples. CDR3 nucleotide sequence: TGCGCCAGCAGTAGCCAGCGTAACTACAATGAGCAGTTCTTC. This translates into CASSSQRNYNEQFF.